This section outlines one TCR beta chain sequence together with its context. The data originate from a study of blood T cell repertoires in COVID-19. The assay was immunoSEQ multiplex PCR, and TCRdb's table has in-frame clones only and misses some. The table has about 300,000 clones, about 82% seen once. Unmatched junction bases numbered 9, after V lost 4 bases and J lost 6 bases. Looked up from germline, CDR1 is LGHDT and CDR2 is YNNKEL (reference sequence). This CDR3 has 15 amino acids. This clonotype was sampled from a woman aged 45 to 65 with acute or convalescent COVID-19. Sequenced sample: peripheral blood. The chain couples TRBV3-1 (or the pseudogene TRBV3-2) to TRBJ2-1, with 7 bases that match TRBD2. This CDR3 is CASSPQAGSGNEQFF. CDR3 DNA: TGTGCCAGCAGCCCACAAGCGGGGTCGGGCAATGAGCAGTTCTTC.